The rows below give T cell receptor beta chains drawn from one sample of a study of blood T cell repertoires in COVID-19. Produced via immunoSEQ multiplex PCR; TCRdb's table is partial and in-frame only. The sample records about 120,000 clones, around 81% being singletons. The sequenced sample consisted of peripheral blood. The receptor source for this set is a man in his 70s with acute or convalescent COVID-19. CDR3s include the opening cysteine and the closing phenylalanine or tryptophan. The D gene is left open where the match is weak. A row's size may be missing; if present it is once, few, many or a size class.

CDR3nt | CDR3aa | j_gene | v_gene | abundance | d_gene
TGTGCCAGCAGCCCAGGGGGCGACTCACCCCTCCACTTT | CASSPGGDSPLHF | TRBJ1-6 | TRBV9 | NA | TRBD1
TGTGCCAGCAGCCCTGGGACAGGGAACTATGGCTACACCTTC | CASSPGTGNYGYTF | TRBJ1-2 | TRBV3-1/TRBV3-2 | NA | TRBD1
TGCGCCAGCAACCCGGACAGGATCAACACCGGGGAGCTGTTTTTT | CASNPDRINTGELFF | TRBJ2-2 | TRBV5-1 | few | TRBD1
TGTGCCAGCAGTTACTCACTGACAGTTTATAATCCCTACGAGCAGTACTTC | CASSYSLTVYNPYEQYF | TRBJ2-7 | TRBV6-2/TRBV6-3 | NA | NA
TGCGCCAGCAGCTGGGGGACCCTAGCGGGGGCAACACAAGAGACCCAGTACTTC | CASSWGTLAGATQETQYF | TRBJ2-5 | TRBV5-1 | NA | TRBD2
TGTGCCAGCAACCGGGACAGGACCTCTTACAATGAGCAGTTCTTC | CASNRDRTSYNEQFF | TRBJ2-1 | TRBV2 | NA | TRBD1
TGTGCCAGCTCACTATCCGGGACAGGGGGCGCGAACACTGAAGCTTTCTTT | CASSLSGTGGANTEAFF | TRBJ1-1 | TRBV18 | NA | TRBD1
TGCGCCAGCAGCCAAGATTTAGCGGGGGGATCAGATACGCAGTATTTT | CASSQDLAGGSDTQYF | TRBJ2-3 | TRBV4-3 | NA | TRBD2
TGTGCCAGCAGCATCGGACTAGCTGAAGAGACCCAGTACTTC | CASSIGLAEETQYF | TRBJ2-5 | TRBV5-4 | NA | TRBD2
TGCGCCAGCAGCTTGGCCACAGGGGGCCGTAGTGGCTACACCTTC | CASSLATGGRSGYTF | TRBJ1-2 | TRBV5-1 | NA | TRBD1
TGTGCCAGCAGCAATGGGGGGGGCTATGGCTACACCTTC | CASSNGGGYGYTF | TRBJ1-2 | TRBV27 | few | NA
TGCGCCAGCAGCCAAGTTCGCGGGACAGGGAAAAACATTCAGTACTTC | CASSQVRGTGKNIQYF | TRBJ2-4 | TRBV4-3 | NA | TRBD1
TGTGCCTGGAGCTCGGACAGGGGACATGGCTACACCTTC | CAWSSDRGHGYTF | TRBJ1-2 | TRBV30 | once | TRBD1
TGTGCCAGCTCACCAACCGGAGGAGGGACTAACTATGGCTACACCTTC | CASSPTGGGTNYGYTF | TRBJ1-2 | TRBV18 | few | NA
TGTGCCAGTAGAGATAGACACCGCCCTAGCAATCAGCCCCAGCATTTT | CASRDRHRPSNQPQHF | TRBJ1-5 | TRBV19 | NA | NA
TGTGCCAGCAGCTTAGTATGGGGCGTCTATGGCTACACCTTC | CASSLVWGVYGYTF | TRBJ1-2 | TRBV7-2 | NA | NA
TGTGCCACCAGCAGAGGGCCCCAGGGGGCGGCTAATGAAAAACTGTTTTTT | CATSRGPQGAANEKLFF | TRBJ1-4 | TRBV15 | NA | TRBD1
TGCGCCAGCAGCGTGGGACAGGGTGGTGAAAAACTGTTTTTT | CASSVGQGGEKLFF | TRBJ1-4 | TRBV5-1 | once | TRBD1
TGTGCCAGCAGTTTCCGTGAGGGCTACGAGCAGTACTTC | CASSFREGYEQYF | TRBJ2-7 | TRBV27 | NA | NA
TGCAGCGTTGTAAGCCAGGGCTACGAGCAGTACTTC | CSVVSQGYEQYF | TRBJ2-7 | TRBV29-1 | NA | NA
TGTGCCAGCTCACCCCGGGCGGCGGGACAGGGGGCTTTGTCTGAAGCTTTCTTT | CASSPRAAGQGALSEAFF | TRBJ1-1 | TRBV18 | NA | TRBD1
TGTGCCAGCAGCTTGGGGGGAGACGGTAGTAATGAAAAACTGTTTTTT | CASSLGGDGSNEKLFF | TRBJ1-4 | TRBV5-6 | NA | NA
TGTGCCAGCAGCTTCTCGGACACTGAAGCTTTCTTT | CASSFSDTEAFF | TRBJ1-1 | TRBV7-2 | NA | NA
TGTGCCAGCAGCCCGGCCCGGGACAGGGGAAGGCACGAGCAGTACTTC | CASSPARDRGRHEQYF | TRBJ2-7 | TRBV11-3 | NA | TRBD1
TGTGCCAGCAGCGGGCGCTCATCGCTAGCGGACAATGAGCAGTTCTTC | CASSGRSSLADNEQFF | TRBJ2-1 | TRBV5-4 | NA | TRBD2
TGCGCCAGCAGCCAAGATTCGGACAGGGGAAAGGGCTACACCTTC | CASSQDSDRGKGYTF | TRBJ1-2 | TRBV4-3 | NA | TRBD1
TGTGCCAGCAAAGGACAGGGAGAGAGTGGCTACACCTTC | CASKGQGESGYTF | TRBJ1-2 | TRBV6-4 | few | TRBD1
TGTGCCAGTAGTACGACCGGGACAGCCCCTCCAACCGGGGAGCTGTTTTTT | CASSTTGTAPPTGELFF | TRBJ2-2 | TRBV19 | NA | TRBD1
TGTGCCAGCAGCCACCGACAAGGGGTCGCTAGCGGGGTCAATGAGCAGTTCTTC | CASSHRQGVASGVNEQFF | TRBJ2-1 | TRBV3-1/TRBV3-2 | once | TRBD2
TGTGCCAGCAGCTCGAGGAGATCCCGGAACGAGCAGTACTTC | CASSSRRSRNEQYF | TRBJ2-7 | TRBV7-2 | NA | NA
TGTGCCAGCAGTGATTTTAGCGGGGGGGGCACCGGGGAGCTGTTTTTT | CASSDFSGGGTGELFF | TRBJ2-2 | TRBV25-1 | NA | TRBD2
TGTGCCAGCAGTTTAGGAGGACGAACTAGCTACGAGCAGTACTTC | CASSLGGRTSYEQYF | TRBJ2-7 | TRBV25-1 | NA | NA
TGTGCCAGCAGCCCGACGACAGGGTATAACTATGGCTACACCTTC | CASSPTTGYNYGYTF | TRBJ1-2 | TRBV3-1/TRBV3-2 | few | TRBD1
TGTGCCAGCAGCCCGACAGGGTTGTATGGCTACACCTTC | CASSPTGLYGYTF | TRBJ1-2 | TRBV3-1/TRBV3-2 | few | TRBD1
TGTGCCAGCAGAAATAGACAGGGAACCATCTACGAGCAGTACTTC | CASRNRQGTIYEQYF | TRBJ2-7 | TRBV6-5 | NA | TRBD1
TGTGCCAGCAGCCCCGGGACAGGGAGGACAGATACGCAGTATTTT | CASSPGTGRTDTQYF | TRBJ2-3 | TRBV7-7 | NA | TRBD1
TGTGCCAGCACTCCCGGGGGGGGCTACACCTTC | CASTPGGGYTF | TRBJ1-2 | TRBV2 | once | NA
TGTGCCAGCTCACCCGGCGGGGGCCGGGCAGATACGCAGTATTTT | CASSPGGGRADTQYF | TRBJ2-3 | TRBV18 | NA | NA
TGTGCCAGCAGTTCCTTTCCCGGGACACTAAACTATGGCTACACCTTC | CASSSFPGTLNYGYTF | TRBJ1-2 | TRBV3-1/TRBV3-2 | NA | NA
TGCGCCAGCAGCCCAGGGGGCAATCAGCCCCAGCATTTT | CASSPGGNQPQHF | TRBJ1-5 | TRBV10-2 | NA | NA
TGTGCCACCAGTGTTCCAGGGAATCAGCCCCAGCATTTT | CATSVPGNQPQHF | TRBJ1-5 | TRBV24-1 | few | NA
TGCGCCAGCAGCCAAGTCTCCCCCGCAGAGGACACTGAAGCTTTCTTT | CASSQVSPAEDTEAFF | TRBJ1-1 | TRBV4-3 | NA | NA
TGTGCCAGTACTCCGGGGGGGATCGGAGGCTACACCTTC | CASTPGGIGGYTF | TRBJ1-2 | TRBV19 | NA | NA
TGTGCCAGCAGCCTAACTAGCGGGGGGGCCTACGAGCAGTACTTC | CASSLTSGGAYEQYF | TRBJ2-7 | TRBV3-1/TRBV3-2 | NA | TRBD2
TGTGCCAGCAGCTTAGGGTTGCGGGGGGGCCTCACTGAGCAGTTCTTC | CASSLGLRGGLTEQFF | TRBJ2-1 | TRBV7-8 | NA | TRBD2
TGTGCCAGCAGTGAGTCCGTTTACTATGGCTACACCTTC | CASSESVYYGYTF | TRBJ1-2 | TRBV2 | NA | NA
TGTGCCAGCAGCCGGGGACAGGGAACTGAAGCTTTCTTT | CASSRGQGTEAFF | TRBJ1-1 | TRBV11-1 | NA | TRBD1
TGTGCCAGCACCTCGTTTAGGGGGGGAAACTATGGCTACACCTTC | CASTSFRGGNYGYTF | TRBJ1-2 | TRBV27 | NA | NA